Below, 15 T cell receptor beta chains from the same sample are listed, as sequenced in a study of T cell responses to AZD1222 COVID-19 vaccine. The assay was immunoSEQ multiplex PCR, and TCRdb's table has in-frame clones only and misses some. The data hold about 95,000 clones, with roughly nine tenths observed a single time. The sequenced sample was peripheral blood, obtained on day 0 of AZD1222 vaccination. These TCRs come from an adult in good health.

This clone has only one observation. V gene TRBV6-1 combines with J gene TRBJ2-3, with D tentatively TRBD2 (5 bases). Germline values: CDR1 MNHNS, CDR2 SASEGT. This CDR3 spans 15 amino acids. Deletions cut 2 bases from V and 2 bases from J, with 11 bases between. The CDR3 here is CASSEIGGSTDTQYF. DNA for the CDR3: TGTGCCAGCAGTGAAATAGGCGGGTCCACAGATACGCAGTATTTT.

J is TRBJ1-2 and V is TRBV6-2 or TRBV6-3, with D maybe TRBD1 (6 bases). Germline V gene lookup returns CDR1 MNHEY and CDR2 SVGEGT. Trimming shortened V by 4 bases and J by 2 bases, and 11 bases separated the two germline ends. The CDR3 is 14 residues long. This chain's CDR3 is CASSFRTANYGYTF. The CDR3 nucleotides are TGTGCCAGCAGTTTCCGGACAGCCAACTATGGCTACACCTTC.

The V gene is TRBV24-1, the J gene TRBJ1-5; D may be TRBD1 (5 bases). The CDR3 covers 16 residues. The V gene lost 4 bases and the J gene lost 7 bases, with 19 bases spanning the gap. Germline V gene data show CDR1 as KGHDR and CDR2 as SFDVKD. The CDR3 nucleotides are TGTGCCACCAGTGACCCCCGGGGGGGGAAGGGCCAGCCCCAGCATTTT. Translation: CATSDPRGGKGQPQHF.

The rearrangement joins TRBV6-1 to TRBJ2-3; 9 bases match TRBD2. This CDR3 is 15 amino acids long. The V and J ends lost 2 bases and 6 bases, in that order; junction bases with no gene match: 6. The germline V gene has CDR1 MNHNS and CDR2 SASEGT. The CDR3 region is CASSELRGGRDTQYF. The CDR3 DNA is TGTGCCAGCAGTGAATTGCGGGGGGGTCGGGATACGCAGTATTTT.

The gene calls are TRBV2 and TRBJ2-5; perhaps TRBD2 as D (5 bases). Trimming pared 3 bases from V and 5 bases from J, leaving 7 bases between. The CDR3 spans 12 residues. Germline CDR1 reads SNHLY; CDR2 reads FYNNEI. This chain's CDR3 is CASSDEGETQYF. In DNA form, the CDR3 reads TGTGCCAGCAGTGACGAGGGTGAGACCCAGTACTTC.

The chain employs TRBV5-4 and TRBJ1-1; unclear D gene. V lost 2 bases and J 0 bases, leaving 11 bases between the germline ends. The CDR3 is 15 amino acids. Germline assignment: CDR1 SGHNT and CDR2 YYREEE (reference sequence). CDR3 in amino acids: CASSLALGMNTEAFF. The DNA for the CDR3 is TGTGCCAGCAGCTTAGCACTCGGTATGAACACTGAAGCTTTCTTT.

The V call is TRBV6-5, the J call TRBJ1-2; D is possibly TRBD1 (6 bases). In germline, CDR1 is MNHEY, CDR2 SVGAGI. V was pared by 6 bases and J by 7 bases, with 21 bases between. The CDR3 loop spans 15 amino acids. CDR3 in amino acids: CASSRREDSTGGYTF. The CDR3 nucleotides read TGTGCCAGCAGCCGTAGGGAGGACAGCACCGGTGGCTACACCTTC.

The genes are TRBV12-5 and TRBJ2-1, with a possible D match to TRBD2 (6 bases). V lost 1 base and J 5 bases, leaving 12 bases between the germline ends. The germline gives CDR1 LGHNT, CDR2 FRNRAP. The CDR3 extends over 15 amino acids. CDR3: CASGLGGLTNNEQFF. CDR3 nucleotides: TGTGCTAGTGGTTTGGGGGGACTTACGAACAATGAGCAGTTCTTC. The variable domain in full, completed from reference TRBV12-5 and TRBJ2-1, reads DARVTQTPRHKVTEMGQEVTMRCQPILGHNTVFWYRQTMMQGLELLAYFRNRAPLDDSGMPKDRFSAEMPDATLATLKIQPSEPRDSAVYFCASGLGGLTNNEQFFGPGTRLTVL.

The J gene is TRBJ2-7, the V gene TRBV6-6; TRBD1 matches at 7 bases. There are 15 residues in the CDR3. The V and J ends lost 2 bases and 5 bases, in that order; junction bases with no gene match: 9. Germline V gene lookup returns CDR1 MNHNY and CDR2 SVGAGI (reference sequence). CDR3 coding DNA: TGTGCCAGCAGTTACCCCTCCATGCAGGGGGACGAGCAGTACTTC. It encodes CASSYPSMQGDEQYF.

The chain combines TRBV27 with TRBJ1-4; D unclear. CDR1 and CDR2 from the germline V gene are MNHEY and SMNVEV (reference sequence). The CDR3 length is 14 residues. V gave up 3 bases and J gave up 5 bases, with 10 bases separating them. CDR3 coding DNA: TGTGCCAGCAGTTTTGTGGGATCGAATGAAAAACTGTTTTTT. The encoded protein is CASSFVGSNEKLFF.

V is TRBV19 and J is TRBJ1-6; D not certain. V gave up 7 bases and J gave up 4 bases, with 5 bases separating them. Germline V gene lookup returns CDR1 LNHDA and CDR2 SQIVND (reference sequence). The CDR3 spans 12 residues. In nucleotides, the CDR3 is TGTGCCAGTACCGAGTATAATTCACCCCTCCACTTT. It translates to CASTEYNSPLHF.

The chain employs TRBV7-9 and TRBJ2-7, with 11 bases lining up with TRBD1. V shed 5 bases and J 7 bases; nucleotides not matched to a gene: 10. Germline V gene sequence: CDR1 SEHNR, CDR2 FQNEAQ (reference sequence). The CDR3 contains 15 residues. The chain's CDR3 is CASSIGTGGTLEQYF. CDR3 DNA: TGTGCCAGCAGCATCGGGACAGGGGGGACCCTGGAGCAGTACTTC. The whole variable domain, filled in from reference TRBV7-9 and TRBJ2-7, reads DTGVSQNPRHKITKRGQNVTFRCDPISEHNRLYWYRQTLGQGPEFLTYFQNEAQLEKSRLLSDRFSAERPKGSFSTLEIQRTEQGDSAMYLCASSIGTGGTLEQYFGPGTRLTVT.

The chain has TRBV27 and TRBJ1-1; D not resolved. The V end lost 2 bases, the J end lost 8 bases, and 9 bases lay between the germline ends. Germline assignment: CDR1 MNHEY and CDR2 SMNVEV (reference sequence). The CDR3 spans 12 residues. The CDR3 spells CASSLPLGEAFF. CDR3 nucleotides: TGTGCCAGCAGTTTACCGCTAGGGGAAGCTTTCTTT.

The chain couples TRBV19 to TRBJ1-1; maybe TRBD1 (5 bases). Between the trimmed V and J ends, which lost 1 base and 8 bases, there was a span of 11 bases. CDR1 LNHDA and CDR2 SQIVND come from the germline V gene (reference sequence). The CDR3 is made up of 13 amino acids. The CDR3: CASSIVKGAEAFF. CDR3 nucleotide sequence: TGTGCCAGTAGTATAGTAAAAGGGGCCGAAGCTTTCTTT.

CDR3: CASSRRGSAGVSEAFF. CDR3 DNA sequence: TGTGCCAGTAGTAGGAGAGGGTCGGCAGGGGTGTCTGAAGCTTTCTTT. The V and J genes are TRBV19 and TRBJ1-1; perhaps TRBD1 as D (6 bases). CDR1 LNHDA and CDR2 SQIVND come from the germline V gene (reference sequence). CDR3 size: 16 residues. V dropped 4 bases and J dropped 6 bases, with 21 bases sitting between them. The full variable domain, rest sourced from reference TRBV19 and TRBJ1-1, is DGGITQSPKYLFRKEGQNVTLSCEQNLNHDAMYWYRQDPGQGLRLIYYSQIVNDFQKGDIAEGYSVSREKKESFPLTVTSAQKNPTAFYLCASSRRGSAGVSEAFFGQGTRLTVV.